A single sample is the source of the 9 T cell receptor beta chains below, sequenced in a study of pediatric ulcerative colitis. Libraries were prepared by immunoSEQ multiplex PCR; TCRdb keeps only in-frame clonotypes and omits some of them. The data hold over 45,000 clones, with about 78% observed a single time. During colonoscopy, one to two rectal pinch biopsies were collected. The material sequenced was gut tissue. Every receptor here comes from a girl aged 10-17 years with moderate ulcerative colitis.

The chain uses TRBV11-3 and TRBJ2-1; D gene ambiguous. V lost 4 bases and J lost 10, with 11 bases in between. The germline V gene encodes CDR1 SGHNT and CDR2 YENEEA. The CDR3 totals 12 residues. The CDR3, as DNA: TGTGCCAGCAGCTCGCGAGGCATCGAGCAGTTCTTC. Protein product: CASSSRGIEQFF. Using reference TRBV11-3 and TRBJ2-1 for the parts outside the CDR3, the full variable domain is EAGVVQSPRYKIIEKKQPVAFWCNPISGHNTLYWYLQNLGQGPELLIRYENEEAVDDSQLPKDRFSAERLKGVDSTLKIQPAELGDSAVYLCASSSRGIEQFFGPGTRLTVL.

The gene calls are TRBV28 and TRBJ2-7; D assignment may be TRBD1 or TRBD2 (5 bases each). The CDR3 contains 15 residues. V gave up 2 bases and J gave up 11 bases, with 22 bases separating them. Germline CDR1 reads MDHEN; CDR2 reads SYDVKM. The CDR3 DNA follows: TGTGCCAGCAGTTTACCCTCAGGGACCTCATCGGTTGAGTACTTC. It translates to CASSLPSGTSSVEYF.

The chain has TRBV5-6 and TRBJ2-5; tentatively, D is TRBD2 (6 bases). Germline values: CDR1 SGHDT, CDR2 YYEEEE. This CDR3 spans 14 amino acids. With 2 bases removed from V and 5 bases from J, the gap between germline ends came to 13 bases. The CDR3 here is CASSFVSGDETQYF. The CDR3, as DNA: TGTGCCAGCAGCTTTGTTTCGGGGGATGAGACCCAGTACTTC.

The chain uses TRBV28 and TRBJ2-2, with D possibly matching TRBD1 (6 bases). The CDR3 length is 14 residues. Trimming pared 5 bases from V and 8 bases from J, leaving 15 bases between. Per the germline V gene, CDR1 is MDHEN and CDR2 is SYDVKM. The CDR3: CASSPSRDNGELFF. The CDR3 DNA follows: TGTGCCAGCAGTCCGTCCCGGGACAATGGGGAGCTGTTTTTT.

This chain connects TRBV5-1 to TRBJ2-7; 9 bases match TRBD1. Germline loops: CDR1 SGHRS, CDR2 YFSETQ. The CDR3 runs to 14 residues. V lost 4 bases, J lost 5 bases, and 7 bases stayed unmatched. CDR3 DNA sequence: TGCGCCAGCAGCACAAGGACAGGGGTCAACGAGCAGTACTTC. It translates to CASSTRTGVNEQYF.

The chain employs TRBV2 and TRBJ1-2; 9 nucleotides line up with TRBD1. The CDR3 spans 15 residues. Germline-derived CDR1 and CDR2 are SNHLY and FYNNEI. The V segment lost 4 bases and the J segment 3 bases; nucleotides outside the gene matches: 6. The CDR3 here is CASSVTGGDYYGYTF. The CDR3 DNA reads as TGTGCCAGCAGTGTGACAGGGGGGGACTACTATGGCTACACCTTC.

This clone was seen only a few times. CDR3 loop: CAVTLSGSAEAFF. The CDR3 DNA reads as TGTGCCGTAACCCTATCAGGGTCGGCTGAAGCTTTCTTT. The genes are TRBV7-9 and TRBJ1-1; the D gene is possibly TRBD1 (5 bases). Germline-derived CDR1 and CDR2 are SEHNR and FQNEAQ (reference sequence). Trimming removed 11 bases at V and 6 bases at J, with 19 bases between. CDR3 length equals 13 residues.

The chain recombines TRBV5-8 with TRBJ2-5, with 7 bases aligning to TRBD1. V shed 5 bases and J 6 bases; nucleotides not matched to a gene: 10. This CDR3 is built from 14 residues. From germline, CDR1 is SGHTS and CDR2 YDEGEE. The DNA of the CDR3 is TGTGCCAGCAGTTTTCTAGGGGGCGAAAAGACCCAGTACTTC. Translating it yields CASSFLGGEKTQYF.

V usage is TRBV4-1 and J usage is TRBJ1-3; maybe TRBD1 (5 bases). The CDR3 loop spans 16 amino acids. CDR1 is MGHRA, CDR2 YSYEKL, per germline. The germline V and J ends were trimmed by 0 bases and 5 bases, with 14 bases remaining between them. The CDR3 DNA sequence: TGCGCCAGCAGCCAAGACCTTGATAACAGGCGAAACACCATATATTTT. Encoded protein: CASSQDLDNRRNTIYF.